This T cell receptor (beta chain) was found in a study of early T cells in non-severe SARS-CoV-2 infection. Many counts were recorded for this clonotype. TCRdb independently ran MiXCR on the 5' RACE reads; one entry per CDR3 protein. The sample shows fewer than 60,000 distinct CDR3 sequences, 7% to 10% of them seen only once. The CDR3 has 15 amino acids. V gave up 9 bases and J gave up 5 bases; unmatched junction bases: 12. Germline V gives CDR1 SGDLS, CDR2 YYNGEE. The chain recombines TRBV9 with TRBJ2-2, with 8 bases identical to TRBD2. The clonotype comes from an adult who was a healthcare worker with PCR-confirmed SARS-CoV-2 infection or an uninfected control (not recorded which). The sequencing sample was made of whole blood. CDR3 loop: CATAPTGGVTGELFF. In DNA, the CDR3 is TGTGCCACTGCCCCCACCGGGGGGGTGACCGGGGAGCTGTTTTTT.